This TCR beta chain was found in a study of shared clonotypes between healthy human individuals. Study-level background: Per donor, three plates held CD4 naive cells, three held CD4 memory, two held CD8 naive and one held CD8 memory. Whole-study results and caveats: Naive subsets generally exceeded memory subsets in estimated richness.

Assay used: immunoSEQ multiplex PCR; TCRdb lists only in-frame clones, some missing. The sample has about 1,500,000 clones, roughly 96% seen once. CDR1 SGDLS and CDR2 YYNGEE come from the germline V gene. V lost 0 bases to trimming and J lost 6 bases; unmatched junction nucleotides: 10. This CDR3 contains 16 residues. As regards this clone: The antigen remains unidentified.

This sequence joins TRBV9 and TRBJ2-7, with 9 bases matching TRBD2. The sample was naive CD4+ T cells sorted from blood. Specified subset: CD45RA+ positively selected. The receptor's source is a man aged 25-40 years in good health. The CDR3 region has the DNA TGTGCCAGCAGCGTAGGACCTAGCGGGAAAAATGCCGAGCAGTACTTC. This codes for CASSVGPSGKNAEQYF. Variable domain in full (rest from reference TRBV9 and TRBJ2-7): DSGVTQTPKHLITATGQRVTLRCSPRSGDLSVYWYQQSLDQGLQFLIQYYNGEERAKGNILERFSAQQFPDLHSELNLSSLELGDSALYFCASSVGPSGKNAEQYFGPGTRLTVT.